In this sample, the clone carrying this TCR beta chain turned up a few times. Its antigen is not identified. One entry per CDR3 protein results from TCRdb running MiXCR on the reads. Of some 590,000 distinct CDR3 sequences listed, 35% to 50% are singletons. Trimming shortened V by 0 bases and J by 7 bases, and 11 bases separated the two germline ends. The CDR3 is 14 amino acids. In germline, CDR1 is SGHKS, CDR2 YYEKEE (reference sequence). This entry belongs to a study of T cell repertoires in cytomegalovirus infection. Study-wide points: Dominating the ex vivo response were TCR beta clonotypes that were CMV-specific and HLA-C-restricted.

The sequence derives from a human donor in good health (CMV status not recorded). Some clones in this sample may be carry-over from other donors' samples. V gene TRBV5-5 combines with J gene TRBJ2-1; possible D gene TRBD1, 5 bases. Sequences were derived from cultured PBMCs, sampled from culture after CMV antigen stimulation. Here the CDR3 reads CASSLEGASNEQFF. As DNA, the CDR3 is TGTGCCAGCAGCTTGGAAGGGGCTAGTAATGAGCAGTTCTTC.